Below, 2 T cell receptor beta chains from the same sample are listed, as sequenced in a study of post-analysis software for immune sequencing data. Study-wide findings and caveats: The study found TRBV5-6, TRBV5-1 and TRBV20-1 among about five TRBV segments more frequent in patients than controls.

Their antigen targets remain unknown. Unique-molecular-identifier-tagged TCR beta cDNA libraries were used. TCRdb ran MiXCR on the PCR reads and lists one entry per CDR3 protein. The table has approximately 730,000 distinct CDR3 sequences, around 46% seen once. The source material was blood. These receptor sequences come from a girl aged 10 to 17 with multiple sclerosis.

This clonotype occurred many times. The chain employs TRBV5-1 and TRBJ2-7, with 10 bases fitting TRBD1. In germline, CDR1 is SGHRS, CDR2 YFSETQ. Germline trimming cut 3 bases from V and 6 bases from J; bases unmatched to any gene: 3. The CDR3 totals 13 residues. The CDR3 loop reads CASSYGQGGEQYF. The CDR3 nucleotides are TGCGCCAGCAGCTACGGACAGGGGGGCGAGCAGTACTTC.

The chain uses TRBV6-5 and TRBJ2-5; D could derive from TRBD1 or TRBD2 (5 bases each). This CDR3 comprises 14 residues. V gave up 2 bases and J gave up 7 bases, with 14 bases separating them. Germline loops: CDR1 MNHEY, CDR2 SVGAGI. Here the CDR3 DNA reads TGTGCCAGCAGTTACGAGGGGAATCTCGGGACCCAGTACTTC. This gives the protein CASSYEGNLGTQYF.